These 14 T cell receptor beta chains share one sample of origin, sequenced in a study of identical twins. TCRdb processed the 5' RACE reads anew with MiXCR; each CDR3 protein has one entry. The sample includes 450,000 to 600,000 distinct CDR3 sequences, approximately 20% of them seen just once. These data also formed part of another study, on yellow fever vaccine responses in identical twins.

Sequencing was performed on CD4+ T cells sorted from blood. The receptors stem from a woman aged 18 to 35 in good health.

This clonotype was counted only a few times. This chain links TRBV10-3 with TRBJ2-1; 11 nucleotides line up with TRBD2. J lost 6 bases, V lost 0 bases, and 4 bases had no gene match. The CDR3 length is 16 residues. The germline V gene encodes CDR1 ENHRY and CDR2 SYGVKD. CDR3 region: CAISESGLAGRNEQFF. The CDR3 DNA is TGTGCCATCAGTGAGTCTGGACTAGCGGGCCGCAATGAGCAGTTCTTC.

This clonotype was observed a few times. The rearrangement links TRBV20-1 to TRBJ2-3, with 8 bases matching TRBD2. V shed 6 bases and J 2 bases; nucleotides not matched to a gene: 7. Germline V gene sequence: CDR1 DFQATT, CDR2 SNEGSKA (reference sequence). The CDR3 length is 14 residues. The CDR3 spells CSAPGGLDTDTQYF. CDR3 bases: TGCAGTGCCCCGGGGGGGCTCGACACAGATACGCAGTATTTT.

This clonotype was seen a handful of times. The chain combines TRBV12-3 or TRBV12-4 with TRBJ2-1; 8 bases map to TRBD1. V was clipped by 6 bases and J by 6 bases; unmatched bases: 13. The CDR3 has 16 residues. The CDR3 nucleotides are TGTGCCAGCAGACATACAGGACAGGGACCTAGCAATGAGCAGTTCTTC. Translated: CASRHTGQGPSNEQFF.

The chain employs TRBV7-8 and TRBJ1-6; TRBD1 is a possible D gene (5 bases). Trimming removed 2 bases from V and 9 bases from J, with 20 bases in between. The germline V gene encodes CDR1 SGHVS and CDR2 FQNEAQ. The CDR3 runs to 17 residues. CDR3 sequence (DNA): TGTGCCAGCAGCTTACCGCGGGGCAGCAGCACTGTTTCACCCCTCCACTTT. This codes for CASSLPRGSSTVSPLHF. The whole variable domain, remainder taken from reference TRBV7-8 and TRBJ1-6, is GAGVSQSPRYKVAKRGQDVALRCDPISGHVSLFWYQQALGQGPEFLTYFQNEAQLDKSGLPSDRFFAERPEGSVSTLKIQRTQQEDSAVYLCASSLPRGSSTVSPLHFGNGTRLTVT.

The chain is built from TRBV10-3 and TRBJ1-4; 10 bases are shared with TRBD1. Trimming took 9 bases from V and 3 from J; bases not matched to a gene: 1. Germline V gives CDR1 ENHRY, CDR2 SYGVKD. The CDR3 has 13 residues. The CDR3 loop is CAIGQGANEKLFF. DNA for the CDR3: TGTGCCATAGGACAGGGGGCTAATGAAAAACTGTTTTTT.

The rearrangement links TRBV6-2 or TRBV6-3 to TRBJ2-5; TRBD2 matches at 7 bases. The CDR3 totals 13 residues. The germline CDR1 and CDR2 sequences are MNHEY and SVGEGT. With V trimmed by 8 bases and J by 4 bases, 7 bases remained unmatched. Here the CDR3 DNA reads TGTGCCAGCGCCGCGGGAGAGGGAGAGACCCAGTACTTC. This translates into CASAAGEGETQYF.

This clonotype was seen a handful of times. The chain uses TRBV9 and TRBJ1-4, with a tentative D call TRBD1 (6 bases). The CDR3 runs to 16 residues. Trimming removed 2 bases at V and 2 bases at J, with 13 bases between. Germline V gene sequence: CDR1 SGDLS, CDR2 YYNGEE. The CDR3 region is CASSVAGGFTNEKLFF. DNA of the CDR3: TGTGCCAGCAGCGTGGCGGGGGGCTTCACTAATGAAAAACTGTTTTTT.

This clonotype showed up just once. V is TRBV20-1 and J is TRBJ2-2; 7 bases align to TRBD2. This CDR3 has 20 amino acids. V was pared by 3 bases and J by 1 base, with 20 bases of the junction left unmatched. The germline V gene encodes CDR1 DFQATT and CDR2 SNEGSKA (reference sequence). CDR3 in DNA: TGCAGTGCTAGTTTCCCCGGGGTTGAGCGGGGAGTTGGGAACACCGGGGAGCTGTTTTTT. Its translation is CSASFPGVERGVGNTGELFF.

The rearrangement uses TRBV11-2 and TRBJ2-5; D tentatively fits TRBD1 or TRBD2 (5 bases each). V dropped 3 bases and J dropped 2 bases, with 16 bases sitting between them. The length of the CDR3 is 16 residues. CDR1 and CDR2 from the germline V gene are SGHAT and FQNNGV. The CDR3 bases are TGTGCCAGCAGCTTGAGGTCCGGGGCCAATCAAGAGACCCAGTACTTC. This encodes CASSLRSGANQETQYF.

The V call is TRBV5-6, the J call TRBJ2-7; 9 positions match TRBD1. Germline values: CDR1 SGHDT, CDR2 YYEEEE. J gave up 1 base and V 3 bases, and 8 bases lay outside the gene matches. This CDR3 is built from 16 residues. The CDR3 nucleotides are TGTGCCAGCAGCTCCATATGGGGACAGGGTTCCTACGAGCAGTACTTC. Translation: CASSSIWGQGSYEQYF. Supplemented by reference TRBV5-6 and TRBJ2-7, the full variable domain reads DAGVTQSPTHLIKTRGQQVTLRCSPKSGHDTVSWYQQALGQGPQFIFQYYEEEERQRGNFPDRFSGHQFPNYSSELNVNALLLGDSALYLCASSSIWGQGSYEQYFGPGTRLTVT.

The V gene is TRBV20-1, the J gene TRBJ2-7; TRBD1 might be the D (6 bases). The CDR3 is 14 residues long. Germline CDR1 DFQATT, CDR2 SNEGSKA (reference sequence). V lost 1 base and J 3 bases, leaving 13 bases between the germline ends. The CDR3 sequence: CSARGQQGGYEQYV. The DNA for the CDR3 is TGCAGTGCTAGAGGACAACAGGGTGGCTACGAGCAGTACGTC.

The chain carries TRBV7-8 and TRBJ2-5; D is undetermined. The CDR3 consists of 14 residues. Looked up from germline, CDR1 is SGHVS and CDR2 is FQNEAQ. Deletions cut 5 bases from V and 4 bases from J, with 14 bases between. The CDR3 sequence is CASSTQRSAETQYF. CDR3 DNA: TGTGCCAGCAGCACCCAACGTTCGGCAGAGACCCAGTACTTC.

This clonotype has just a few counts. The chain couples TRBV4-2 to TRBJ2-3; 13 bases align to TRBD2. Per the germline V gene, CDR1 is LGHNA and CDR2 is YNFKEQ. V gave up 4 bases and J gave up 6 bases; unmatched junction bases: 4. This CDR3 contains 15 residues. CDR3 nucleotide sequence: TGTGCCAGCAGCCCGACTAGCGGGGGGTCTGATACGCAGTATTTT. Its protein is CASSPTSGGSDTQYF.

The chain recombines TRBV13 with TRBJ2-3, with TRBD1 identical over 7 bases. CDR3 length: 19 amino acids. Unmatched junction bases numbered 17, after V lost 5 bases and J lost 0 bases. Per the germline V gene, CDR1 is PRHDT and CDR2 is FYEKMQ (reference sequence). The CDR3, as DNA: TGTGCCAGCAGCCCGTCACTTCGGGACAGTTACACTAGCACAGATACGCAGTATTTT. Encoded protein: CASSPSLRDSYTSTDTQYF.